This T cell receptor (beta chain) was identified during a study of cytomegalovirus exposure and HLA in healthy donors. Study-level points and caveats: Most TCR sequences were rare, but some public TCRs occurred in many donors.

To note about this clone: The antigen is unknown.

Clones were sequenced by immunoSEQ multiplex PCR, and TCRdb holds only the in-frame ones, with some missing. This table has some 130,000 clones, roughly 90% appearing once. This CDR3 is built from 17 residues. Germline V gives CDR1 SGHTA, CDR2 FQGNSA. With V trimmed by 5 bases and J by 0 bases, 7 bases remained unmatched. The donors were part of the validation cohort, which consisted of over a hundred subjects and was separate from the first cohort of 600 to 850 subjects. The origin of this receptor is a woman under 30 in good health and CMV-seropositive. V usage is TRBV7-2 and J usage is TRBJ2-3; 11 nucleotides line up with TRBD2. Input material: PBMCs. The CDR3 bases are TGTGCCAGCAGCCCGAGCCGACTAGCGGGGAGCACAGATACGCAGTATTTT. Translating it yields CASSPSRLAGSTDTQYF.